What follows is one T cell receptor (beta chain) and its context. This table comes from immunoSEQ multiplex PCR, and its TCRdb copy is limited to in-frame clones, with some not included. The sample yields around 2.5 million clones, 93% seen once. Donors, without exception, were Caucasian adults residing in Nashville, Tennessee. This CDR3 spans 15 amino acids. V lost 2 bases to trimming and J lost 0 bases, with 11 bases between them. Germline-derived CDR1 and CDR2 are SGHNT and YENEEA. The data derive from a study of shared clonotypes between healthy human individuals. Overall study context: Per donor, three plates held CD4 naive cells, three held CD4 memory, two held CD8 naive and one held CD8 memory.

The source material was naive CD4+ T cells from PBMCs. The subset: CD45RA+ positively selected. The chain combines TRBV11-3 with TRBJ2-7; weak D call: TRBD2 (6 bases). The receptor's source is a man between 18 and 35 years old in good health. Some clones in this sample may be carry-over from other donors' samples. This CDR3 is CASSLNFGSSYEQYF. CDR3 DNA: TGTGCCAGCAGCTTAAACTTCGGGAGCTCCTACGAGCAGTACTTC.